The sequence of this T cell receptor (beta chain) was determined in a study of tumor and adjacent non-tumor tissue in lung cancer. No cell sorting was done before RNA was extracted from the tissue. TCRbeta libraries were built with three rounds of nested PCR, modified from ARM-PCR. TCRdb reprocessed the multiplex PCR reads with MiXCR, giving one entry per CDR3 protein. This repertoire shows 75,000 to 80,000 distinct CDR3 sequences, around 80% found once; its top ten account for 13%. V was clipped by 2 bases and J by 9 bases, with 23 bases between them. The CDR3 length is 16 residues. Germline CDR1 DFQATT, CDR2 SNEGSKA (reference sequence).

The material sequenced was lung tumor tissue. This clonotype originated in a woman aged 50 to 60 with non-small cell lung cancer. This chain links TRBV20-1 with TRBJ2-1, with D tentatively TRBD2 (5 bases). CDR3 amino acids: CSARKRIATYYIEQFF. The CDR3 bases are TGCAGTGCTAGAAAAAGGATAGCGACGTATTATATTGAGCAGTTCTTC.